These T cell receptor beta chains were read from a single sample in a study of early T cells in non-severe SARS-CoV-2 infection. TCRdb recomputed calls from the 5' RACE reads with MiXCR, one row per CDR3 protein. The table records 85,000 to 95,000 distinct CDR3 sequences, around 15% of them present only once. Sequenced sample: whole blood. Receptors were obtained from an adult who was a healthcare worker with PCR-confirmed SARS-CoV-2 infection or an uninfected control (not recorded which). CDR3s include the opening cysteine and the closing phenylalanine or tryptophan. The D gene is left open where the match is weak. Only part of the rows carry a size: once, few, many, or a class if the clone is expanded.

v_call: TRBV5-4
clone_size: -
d_call: TRBD1
j_call: TRBJ1-2
cdr3_nt: TGTGCCAGCAGCCAGGTCCCTGAACAGGGGGGCTACACCTTC
cdr3_aa: CASSQVPEQGGYTF

v_call: TRBV29-1
clone_size: few
d_call: -
j_call: TRBJ2-2
cdr3_nt: TGCAGCGCTGGGACGGACGACGGGGAGCTGTTTTTT
cdr3_aa: CSAGTDDGELFF

v_call: TRBV5-5
clone_size: -
d_call: TRBD1
j_call: TRBJ1-3
cdr3_nt: TGTGCCAGCAGGCAGGGGGCGGACAACACCATATATTTT
cdr3_aa: CASRQGADNTIYF

v_call: TRBV7-3
clone_size: many
d_call: -
j_call: TRBJ2-2
cdr3_nt: TGTGCCAGCAGCTTATCGAACACCGGGGAGCTGTTTTTT
cdr3_aa: CASSLSNTGELFF

v_call: TRBV5-1
clone_size: many
d_call: -
j_call: TRBJ2-5
cdr3_nt: TGCGCCAGCAGCTGGATTGGTGGGGCACAAGAGACCCAGTACTTC
cdr3_aa: CASSWIGGAQETQYF

v_call: TRBV5-6
clone_size: -
d_call: TRBD1
j_call: TRBJ2-6
cdr3_nt: TGTGCCAGCAGCTGGGGACAGGGTGACGGGGCCAACGTCCTGACTTTC
cdr3_aa: CASSWGQGDGANVLTF

v_call: TRBV6-5
clone_size: few
d_call: -
j_call: TRBJ2-3
cdr3_nt: TGTGCCAGCAGTGAATTCGGGGGCCCCACAGATACGCAGTATTTT
cdr3_aa: CASSEFGGPTDTQYF

v_call: TRBV6-6
clone_size: many
d_call: TRBD1
j_call: TRBJ1-6
cdr3_nt: TGTGCCAGCAGTCCCCGGGACAGGGTTTCAAATTCACCCCTCCACTTT
cdr3_aa: CASSPRDRVSNSPLHF

v_call: TRBV4-1
clone_size: many
d_call: -
j_call: TRBJ1-2
cdr3_nt: TGCGCCAGCAGCCAAGTCGGGGTGATTGGCTACACCTTC
cdr3_aa: CASSQVGVIGYTF

v_call: TRBV6-1
clone_size: -
d_call: TRBD1
j_call: TRBJ1-5
cdr3_nt: TGTGCCAGCAGTGCGGACAGGGGGTCGAATCAGCCCCAGCATTTT
cdr3_aa: CASSADRGSNQPQHF

v_call: TRBV9
clone_size: few
d_call: -
j_call: TRBJ1-2
cdr3_nt: TGTGCCAGCAGCGTAGCGGCAGGGCCCTCCAACTATGGCTACACCTTC
cdr3_aa: CASSVAAGPSNYGYTF

v_call: TRBV7-2
clone_size: few
d_call: -
j_call: TRBJ2-3
cdr3_nt: TGTGCCAGCAGCTTAAGGCAGGGTACGCTCACAGATACGCAGTATTTT
cdr3_aa: CASSLRQGTLTDTQYF

v_call: TRBV5-1
clone_size: few
d_call: -
j_call: TRBJ2-2
cdr3_nt: TGCGCCAGCAGCTTGGAGAAAATAACTGGGGAGCTGTTTTTT
cdr3_aa: CASSLEKITGELFF

v_call: TRBV14
clone_size: -
d_call: -
j_call: TRBJ2-4
cdr3_nt: TGTGCCAGCAGCCGGGGACCCCTAGCCAAAAACATTCAGTACTTC
cdr3_aa: CASSRGPLAKNIQYF

v_call: TRBV7-6
clone_size: -
d_call: TRBD2
j_call: TRBJ2-1
cdr3_nt: TGTGCCAGCAGCAAAATGACGGGGGGGCGCTACAATGAGCAGTTCTTC
cdr3_aa: CASSKMTGGRYNEQFF

v_call: TRBV10-3
clone_size: -
d_call: -
j_call: TRBJ1-6
cdr3_nt: TGTGCCATCAGTGAGTCAAGATCCAGGGTTAGTTCACCCCTCCACTTT
cdr3_aa: CAISESRSRVSSPLHF

v_call: TRBV11-2
clone_size: few
d_call: TRBD1
j_call: TRBJ1-3
cdr3_nt: TGTGCCAGCAGCGCGGGACAGGGAGCTGGAAACACCATATATTTT
cdr3_aa: CASSAGQGAGNTIYF

v_call: TRBV5-5
clone_size: -
d_call: -
j_call: TRBJ2-1
cdr3_nt: TGTGCCAGCAGCTTGAGGGAGTCCTACAATGAGCAGTTCTTC
cdr3_aa: CASSLRESYNEQFF

v_call: TRBV5-1
clone_size: -
d_call: TRBD2
j_call: TRBJ2-5
cdr3_nt: TGCGCCAGCAGCCAAGGGACTAGCGGGCAAGAGACCCAGTACTTC
cdr3_aa: CASSQGTSGQETQYF

v_call: TRBV6-5
clone_size: few
d_call: -
j_call: TRBJ1-5
cdr3_nt: TGTGCCAGCAGTTCAGGCGACAATCAGCCCCAGCATTTT
cdr3_aa: CASSSGDNQPQHF

v_call: TRBV6-4
clone_size: few
d_call: TRBD1
j_call: TRBJ2-1
cdr3_nt: TGTGCCAGCCGCCACGGGGACAGAGACAATGAGCAGTTCTTC
cdr3_aa: CASRHGDRDNEQFF

v_call: TRBV20-1
clone_size: -
d_call: -
j_call: TRBJ2-2
cdr3_nt: TGCAGTGCTTCGGACATTATGGCGAACACCGGGGAGCTGTTTTTT
cdr3_aa: CSASDIMANTGELFF

v_call: TRBV20-1
clone_size: many
d_call: TRBD1
j_call: TRBJ2-4
cdr3_nt: TGCAGTGCCACAACAGGGGAACTAGCCAAAAACATTCAGTACTTC
cdr3_aa: CSATTGELAKNIQYF

v_call: TRBV7-9
clone_size: -
d_call: TRBD1
j_call: TRBJ1-5
cdr3_nt: TGTGCCAGCAGCACAGGGACAGGGGGCAATCATTACAGCAATCAGCCCCAGCATTTT
cdr3_aa: CASSTGTGGNHYSNQPQHF

v_call: TRBV2
clone_size: few
d_call: -
j_call: TRBJ2-2
cdr3_nt: TGTGCCAGCAGTTCACAGGACGGATTACTACTGACCGGGGAGCTGTTTTTT
cdr3_aa: CASSSQDGLLLTGELFF

v_call: TRBV7-2
clone_size: few
d_call: -
j_call: TRBJ1-4
cdr3_nt: TGTGCCAGCAGCTTAGATTCGGGGCTTCGAGGTGAAAAACTGTTTTTT
cdr3_aa: CASSLDSGLRGEKLFF

v_call: TRBV10-2
clone_size: few
d_call: TRBD2
j_call: TRBJ2-3
cdr3_nt: TGCGCCAGCTTTATTAGCGGGGGTTCAGATACGCAGTATTTT
cdr3_aa: CASFISGGSDTQYF

v_call: TRBV2
clone_size: -
d_call: TRBD1
j_call: TRBJ1-4
cdr3_nt: TGTGCCAGCAGTGAAACAGGGGTTGGCGAAAAACTGTTTTTT
cdr3_aa: CASSETGVGEKLFF

v_call: TRBV7-3
clone_size: many
d_call: TRBD2
j_call: TRBJ2-2
cdr3_nt: TGTGCCAGCAGCTTGAGGCCAACCGGGGGGGCGAACACCGGGGAGCTGTTTTTT
cdr3_aa: CASSLRPTGGANTGELFF

v_call: TRBV9
clone_size: few
d_call: -
j_call: TRBJ1-1
cdr3_nt: TGTGCCAGCAGCGTAGCTCTGGCAGGGAAGAACACTGAAGCTTTCTTT
cdr3_aa: CASSVALAGKNTEAFF

v_call: TRBV12-3/TRBV12-4
clone_size: -
d_call: TRBD1
j_call: TRBJ2-3
cdr3_nt: TGTGCCATCAATTCCGGGACAGGGGGCCTCTACGGCACAGATACGCAGTATTTT
cdr3_aa: CAINSGTGGLYGTDTQYF

v_call: TRBV2
clone_size: -
d_call: -
j_call: TRBJ1-6
cdr3_nt: TGTGCCAGCAGTGAAAATCGTCCCTCACCCCTCCACTTT
cdr3_aa: CASSENRPSPLHF

v_call: TRBV4-1
clone_size: -
d_call: -
j_call: TRBJ1-5
cdr3_nt: TGCGCCAGCAGCCAAGTAAAGGCAGGCGGGGAGCCCCAGCATTTT
cdr3_aa: CASSQVKAGGEPQHF

v_call: TRBV7-3
clone_size: once
d_call: TRBD1
j_call: TRBJ1-3
cdr3_nt: TGTGCCAGCAGCTTAAAGGACAGGGGGCATTCTGGAAACACCATATATTTT
cdr3_aa: CASSLKDRGHSGNTIYF

v_call: TRBV2
clone_size: few
d_call: -
j_call: TRBJ1-3
cdr3_nt: TGTGCCAGCAGTGAGACACCCTTCTCTGGAAACACCATATATTTT
cdr3_aa: CASSETPFSGNTIYF

v_call: TRBV7-2
clone_size: -
d_call: -
j_call: TRBJ2-1
cdr3_nt: TGTGCCAGCAGCTTTCAGGGGCCTCTCTCCCTGTACAATGAGCAGTTCTTC
cdr3_aa: CASSFQGPLSLYNEQFF

v_call: TRBV10-3
clone_size: -
d_call: -
j_call: TRBJ1-5
cdr3_nt: TGTGCCATCAGTGAGTGGGGACCCGGCAATCAGCCCCAGCATTTT
cdr3_aa: CAISEWGPGNQPQHF

v_call: TRBV29-1
clone_size: -
d_call: TRBD1
j_call: TRBJ2-5
cdr3_nt: TGCAGCGTTGAGGTCAACAGGGGTCAAGAGACCCAGTACTTC
cdr3_aa: CSVEVNRGQETQYF

v_call: TRBV2
clone_size: few
d_call: -
j_call: TRBJ2-3
cdr3_nt: TGTGCCAGCAGCGAGGGGGGAATCACAGATACGCAGTATTTT
cdr3_aa: CASSEGGITDTQYF

v_call: TRBV5-1
clone_size: few
d_call: TRBD1
j_call: TRBJ1-1
cdr3_nt: TGCGCCAGCAGCTTGGGACAGGGGGCTAATGAAGCTTTCTTT
cdr3_aa: CASSLGQGANEAFF

v_call: TRBV15
clone_size: many
d_call: TRBD1
j_call: TRBJ1-6
cdr3_nt: TGTGCCACCAGCAGAGCAGGGGGCTTCAATAATTCACCCCTCCACTTT
cdr3_aa: CATSRAGGFNNSPLHF

v_call: TRBV5-1
clone_size: few
d_call: TRBD1
j_call: TRBJ1-6
cdr3_nt: TGCGCCAGCAGCTTAACAGGGGGACTCGGTAATTCACCCCTCCACTTT
cdr3_aa: CASSLTGGLGNSPLHF

v_call: TRBV12-3/TRBV12-4
clone_size: -
d_call: -
j_call: TRBJ1-2
cdr3_nt: TGTGCCAGCAGTTTAACAAGAGACTATGGCTACACCTTC
cdr3_aa: CASSLTRDYGYTF

v_call: TRBV7-9
clone_size: -
d_call: -
j_call: TRBJ1-1
cdr3_nt: TGTGCCAGCAGCTTTGGGCGTATGGGCAGCGACACTGAAGCTTTCTTT
cdr3_aa: CASSFGRMGSDTEAFF

v_call: TRBV11-2
clone_size: few
d_call: TRBD2
j_call: TRBJ2-5
cdr3_nt: TGTGCCAGCAGCTCAACCCCCGGGACTATCCAAGAGACCCAGTACTTC
cdr3_aa: CASSSTPGTIQETQYF

v_call: TRBV11-1
clone_size: -
d_call: -
j_call: TRBJ2-6
cdr3_nt: TGTGCCAGCAGCTTCGAACAGGCGAGCTCTGGGGCCAACGTCCTGACTTTC
cdr3_aa: CASSFEQASSGANVLTF

v_call: TRBV29-1
clone_size: many
d_call: -
j_call: TRBJ1-1
cdr3_nt: TGCAGCGTTGCCGGAGGGATTCGGAACACTGAAGCTTTCTTT
cdr3_aa: CSVAGGIRNTEAFF

v_call: TRBV20-1
clone_size: -
d_call: TRBD1
j_call: TRBJ2-3
cdr3_nt: TGCAGTGCTCGGACAGGGTCGTTAAATACGCAGTATTTT
cdr3_aa: CSARTGSLNTQYF

v_call: TRBV7-8
clone_size: few
d_call: TRBD1
j_call: TRBJ2-1
cdr3_nt: TGTGCCAGCAGCTTGGCGGGACAGGGGGACAATGAGCAGTTCTTC
cdr3_aa: CASSLAGQGDNEQFF

v_call: TRBV5-1
clone_size: few
d_call: -
j_call: TRBJ2-1
cdr3_nt: TGCGCCAGCAGCCTTCCTAGCGAGGTCTACAATGAGCAGTTCTTC
cdr3_aa: CASSLPSEVYNEQFF

v_call: TRBV5-1
clone_size: many
d_call: TRBD1
j_call: TRBJ2-4
cdr3_nt: TGCGCCAGCAGCGAGGGACAGGGCGGCCAACTAGCCAAAAACATTCAGTACTTC
cdr3_aa: CASSEGQGGQLAKNIQYF